The 18 T cell receptor beta chains reported below all come from one sample, sequenced in a study of blood T cells in healthy people across ages. PCR was performed a second time for roughly 7 to 12 cycles using a sample-barcoded 5' primer and a J-beta primer mix. From the 5' RACE reads, TCRdb called clonotypes with MiXCR, one entry per CDR3 protein. Among 850,000 to 1,100,000 distinct CDR3 sequences listed, approximately 38% were seen once. The sequencing sample was made of blood. These receptors were obtained from a young man in good health.

There are many counts of this clonotype. This chain connects TRBV6-5 to TRBJ2-5; D remains ambiguous. CDR1 MNHEY and CDR2 SVGAGI come from the germline V gene. V was shortened by 2 bases and J by 2 bases, with 6 bases between the two germline ends. This CDR3 has 13 amino acids. The CDR3 bases are TGTGCCAGCAGTTACAGGGAACAAGAGACCCAGTACTTC. Residues: CASSYREQETQYF.

This clonotype appeared a few times. The CDR3 region is CASSLSLATNEKLFF. The CDR3, as DNA: TGTGCCAGCAGCTTATCACTTGCAACTAATGAAAAACTGTTTTTT. The chain joins TRBV7-9 to TRBJ1-4; the D is unclear. Trimming cost V 2 bases and J 0 bases, with 7 bases left between them. Per germline, CDR1 SEHNR and CDR2 FQNEAQ (reference sequence). The CDR3 loop spans 15 amino acids.

Here the CDR3 DNA reads TGTGCCAGCAGCCTGATTGACAGGGAGCCTCAGCCCCAGCATTTT. Protein sequence: CASSLIDREPQPQHF. The V call is TRBV9, the J call TRBJ1-5; TRBD1 agrees at 7 bases. The CDR3 extends over 15 amino acids. V lost 4 bases to trimming and J lost 6 bases; unmatched junction nucleotides: 10. The V gene's germline CDR1 is SGDLS and CDR2 YYNGEE.

CDR3 nucleotide sequence: TGTGCCATCAGTCCCCCGGGAACAGATACGCAGTATTTT. Translating gives CAISPPGTDTQYF. The rearrangement links TRBV10-3 to TRBJ2-3; D perhaps matches TRBD2 (5 bases). Germline assignment: CDR1 ENHRY and CDR2 SYGVKD. With 5 bases removed from V and 3 bases from J, the gap between germline ends came to 9 bases. CDR3 length equals 13 residues.

This clonotype has only a few counts. This rearrangement joins TRBV27 to TRBJ1-5; 9 nucleotides align to TRBD1. The V gene's germline CDR1 is MNHEY and CDR2 SMNVEV (reference sequence). The V and J ends lost 3 bases and 4 bases, in that order; junction bases with no gene match: 13. This CDR3 comprises 18 residues. The DNA of the CDR3 is TGTGCCAGCAGTTTCCAAGCGCCGGGACAGGGCCCAAATCAGCCCCAGCATTTT. Residues: CASSFQAPGQGPNQPQHF.

The chain joins TRBV28 to TRBJ1-3, with 7 positions matching TRBD1. The CDR3 loop spans 15 amino acids. Germline loops: CDR1 MDHEN, CDR2 SYDVKM. V lost 6 bases and J lost 0; bases outside the gene matches: 5. This chain's CDR3 is CASRTTGSSGNTIYF. The DNA of the CDR3 is TGTGCCAGCAGGACGACAGGGAGCTCTGGAAACACCATATATTTT.

The J gene is TRBJ2-1, the V gene TRBV6-5; 10 nucleotides line up with TRBD2. The CDR3 consists of 16 residues. V gave up 5 bases and J gave up 4 bases; unmatched junction bases: 8. CDR1 and CDR2 (germline): MNHEY, SVGAGI. CDR3 DNA: TGTGCCAGCAGTACCCATAGCGGGGGGACTTACAATGAGCAGTTCTTC. This gives the protein CASSTHSGGTYNEQFF.

This clonotype was found a few times. J is TRBJ2-1 and V is TRBV20-1, with D maybe TRBD2 (6 bases). The V end lost 6 bases, the J end lost 3 bases, and 15 bases lay between the germline ends. Germline assignment: CDR1 DFQATT and CDR2 SNEGSKA (reference sequence). CDR3 size: 14 residues. This CDR3 reads CSAPRRANYNEQFF. The CDR3 nucleotides are TGCAGTGCCCCTCGGAGGGCCAACTACAATGAGCAGTTCTTC.

This clonotype was picked up one time. This chain links TRBV12-3 or TRBV12-4 with TRBJ2-2; a possible D gene is TRBD1 (5 bases). The CDR3 contains 16 residues. Deletions cut 3 bases from V and 3 bases from J, with 14 bases between. DNA for the CDR3: TGTGCCAGCAGTTTCCCATGGACAATATACACCGGGGAGCTGTTTTTT. This encodes CASSFPWTIYTGELFF.

The chain uses TRBV19 and TRBJ2-4, with 8 bases fitting TRBD2. Germline CDR1 reads LNHDA; CDR2 reads SQIVND (reference sequence). CDR3 size: 15 residues. Unmatched junction bases numbered 18, after V lost 7 bases and J lost 13 bases. CDR3 region: CASTKSGGILNEQYF. The CDR3 DNA is TGTGCCAGTACTAAGAGCGGGGGTATTTTGAATGAGCAGTACTTC. The variable domain in full, completed from reference TRBV19 and TRBJ2-4, reads DGGITQSPKYLFRKEGQNVTLSCEQNLNHDAMYWYRQDPGQGLRLIYYSQIVNDFQKGDIAEGYSVSREKKESFPLTVTSAQKNPTAFYLCASTKSGGILNEQYFGAGTRLSVL.

This clonotype appeared a few times. The chain employs TRBV11-2 and TRBJ2-1, with 8 nucleotides matching TRBD2. This CDR3 has 15 amino acids. V lost 5 bases, J lost 2 bases, and 5 bases stayed unmatched. Germline V lookup: CDR1 SGHAT, CDR2 FQNNGV. CDR3: CASSVPGGAYNEQFF. Here the CDR3 DNA reads TGTGCCAGCAGCGTCCCGGGGGGGGCCTACAATGAGCAGTTCTTC.

In DNA, the CDR3 is TGTGCCAGCAGCCAATACGGGACGGAACAAGAGACCCAGTACTTC. Translated, it gives CASSQYGTEQETQYF. This chain links TRBV27 with TRBJ2-5; D is perhaps TRBD1 or TRBD2 (5 bases each). Trimming removed 6 bases at V and 2 bases at J, with 16 bases between. This CDR3 contains 15 residues. Germline CDR1 and CDR2: MNHEY and SMNVEV (reference sequence).

V is TRBV7-3 and J is TRBJ2-2; TRBD1 matches 11 bases. The length of the CDR3 is 16 residues. Germline assignment: CDR1 SGHTA and CDR2 FQGTGA. CDR3 sequence (DNA): TGTGTCAGTTCTCAGGACAGGGGGCCGAACACCGGGGAGCTGTTTTTT. Translating gives CVSSQDRGPNTGELFF.

This rearrangement joins TRBV9 to TRBJ1-2, with D possibly TRBD1 on 5 matching bases. V shed 4 bases and J shed 0 bases, with 16 bases lying between them. The CDR3 totals 16 residues. Germline V gives CDR1 SGDLS, CDR2 YYNGEE. CDR3 DNA sequence: TGTGCCAGCAGCATATCCTTCGACAGCCCTAACTATGGCTACACCTTC. Its translation: CASSISFDSPNYGYTF.

The rearrangement uses TRBV27 and TRBJ1-1; D is ambiguous. Trimming left V 6 bases short and J 1 base short, with 6 bases between. Germline V gene sequence: CDR1 MNHEY, CDR2 SMNVEV (reference sequence). The CDR3 has 12 amino acids. CDR3 amino acids: CASRMGNTEAFF. The CDR3 coding sequence is TGTGCCAGCAGGATGGGGAACACTGAAGCTTTCTTT.

The sample holds a few counts of this clonotype. The chain is built from TRBV7-9 and TRBJ2-7, with D maybe TRBD2 (6 bases). Deletions cut 7 bases from V and 9 bases from J, with 25 bases between. From germline, CDR1 is SEHNR and CDR2 FQNEAQ (reference sequence). The CDR3 is 15 residues long. The CDR3 DNA follows: TGTGCCAGCACCGGAACCGGGAGCCGTAGGGAAGGGCAGTACTTC. It is translated as CASTGTGSRREGQYF.

The chain recombines TRBV3-1 with TRBJ2-5; D not resolved. Germline CDR1 LGHDT, CDR2 YNNKEL (reference sequence). The CDR3 consists of 12 residues. Trimming left V 3 bases short and J 3 bases short, with 5 bases between. In nucleotides, the CDR3 is TGTGCCAGCAGCCACGTAGAAGAGACCCAGTACTTC. Translation: CASSHVEETQYF.

This clonotype has just one count. This rearrangement joins TRBV20-1 to TRBJ2-3; 9 bases agree with TRBD2. The CDR3 is 14 residues long. In germline, CDR1 is DFQATT, CDR2 SNEGSKA (reference sequence). The trim removed 6 bases at V and 2 bases at J, leaving 6 bases unmatched. For the CDR3, the DNA is TGCAGTGCACAGAGCGGGGGGCTCACAGATACGCAGTATTTT. It encodes CSAQSGGLTDTQYF.